This T cell receptor (beta chain) stems from a study of blood T cell repertoires in COVID-19. Authors' methods: From reference gene primer amplification, estimates of nucleated cell counts were derived. Produced via immunoSEQ multiplex PCR; TCRdb's table is partial and in-frame only. V, J and clone size derive from that table, while D and trimming were established from the DNA sequence. The top ten clones hold around 0.55% of a sample with 150,000 or so clones, less than 95% of them seen once. This clone was picked up a small number of times. Per the germline V gene, CDR1 is MNHEY and CDR2 is SVGAGI. This CDR3 is 13 amino acids long. V lost 8 bases to trimming and J lost 6 bases; unmatched junction nucleotides: 10.

This clonotype was obtained from a man aged 50 or older with acute or convalescent COVID-19. Sequencing used peripheral blood. The chain couples TRBV6-5 to TRBJ2-7; 7 bases line up with TRBD2. The CDR3 DNA reads TGTGCCAGCCGGTCGGCGGGAGCTCTCGAGCAGTACTTC. It encodes CASRSAGALEQYF.